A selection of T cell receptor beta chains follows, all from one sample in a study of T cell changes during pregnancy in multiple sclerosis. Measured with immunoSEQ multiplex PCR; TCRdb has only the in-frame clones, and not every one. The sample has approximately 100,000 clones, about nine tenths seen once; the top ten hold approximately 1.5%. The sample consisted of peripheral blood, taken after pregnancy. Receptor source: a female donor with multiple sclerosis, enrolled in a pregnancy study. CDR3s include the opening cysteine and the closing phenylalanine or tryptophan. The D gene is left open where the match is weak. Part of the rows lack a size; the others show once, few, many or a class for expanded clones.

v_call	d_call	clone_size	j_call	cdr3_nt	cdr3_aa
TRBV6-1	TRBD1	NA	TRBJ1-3	TGTGCCAGCAGTACGGGGACAGGCTCTGGAAACACCATATATTTT	CASSTGTGSGNTIYF
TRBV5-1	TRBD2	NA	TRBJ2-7	TGCGCCAGCAGTGGGACTAGCGGAGCGCCGTACTTC	CASSGTSGAPYF
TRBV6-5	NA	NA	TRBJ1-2	TGTGCCAGCAGTTACAAAGGGGCCTCAAGAAATGGCTACACCTTC	CASSYKGASRNGYTF
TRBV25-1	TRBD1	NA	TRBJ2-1	TGTGCCAGCAGTGATAATCTTCTGGGACAGGGGGCATACAATGAGCAGTTCTTC	CASSDNLLGQGAYNEQFF
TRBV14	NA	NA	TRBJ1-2	TGTGCCAGCAGCCCCGCGAGTTCCTATGGCTACACCTTC	CASSPASSYGYTF
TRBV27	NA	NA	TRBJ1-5	TGTGCCAGCAGTTTCTCGGGGGGAGGCCAGCCCCAGCATTTT	CASSFSGGGQPQHF
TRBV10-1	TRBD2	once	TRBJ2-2	TGCGCCAGCAAGCGGGATGTTTCCGGGGAGCTGTTTTTT	CASKRDVSGELFF
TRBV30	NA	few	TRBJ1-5	TGTGCCTGGAGTGCGGACACGGGCAATCAGCCCCAGCATTTT	CAWSADTGNQPQHF
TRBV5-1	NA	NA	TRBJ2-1	TGCGCCAGCAGCTTAACTGGGACAAGGGCCAAAAGGGGCTACTACAATGAGCAGTTCTTC	CASSLTGTRAKRGYYNEQFF
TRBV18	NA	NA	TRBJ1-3	TGTGCCAGCTCACCACTGATGACTCTCTCTGGAAACACCATATATTTT	CASSPLMTLSGNTIYF
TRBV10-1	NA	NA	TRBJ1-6	TGCGCCAGCAGTGAGAATGGGGGGAGCTCCTATAATTCACCCCTCCACTTT	CASSENGGSSYNSPLHF
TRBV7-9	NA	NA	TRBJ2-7	TGTGCCAGCAGCCTTTTTGAGAACCGATCCTACGAGCAGTACTTC	CASSLFENRSYEQYF
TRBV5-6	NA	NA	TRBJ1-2	TGTGCCAGCAGCCAGGGGTATGGCTACACCTTC	CASSQGYGYTF
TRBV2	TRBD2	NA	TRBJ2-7	TGTGCCAGCAGTGAAAGACTAGCGGGAGCCTTCTACGAGCAGTACTTC	CASSERLAGAFYEQYF
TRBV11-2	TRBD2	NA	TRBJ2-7	TGTGCCAGCAGCTTCCGGACTAGCGGGGGGACGATCTACGAGCAGTACTTC	CASSFRTSGGTIYEQYF
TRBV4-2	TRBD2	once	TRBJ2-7	TGTGCCAGCAGCCAAGCGCGGACTAGCGGGCTCTCCTACGAGCAGTACTTC	CASSQARTSGLSYEQYF
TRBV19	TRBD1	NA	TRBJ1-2	TGTGCCAGTAGTGACACCCGACAGGGGATGGGCTACACCTTC	CASSDTRQGMGYTF
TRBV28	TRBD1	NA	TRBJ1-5	TGTGCCAGCAGCGATCCGGGACAGGGCAATCAGCCCCAGCATTTT	CASSDPGQGNQPQHF
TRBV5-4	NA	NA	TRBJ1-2	TGTGCCAGCAGCTCCGTCCGACAGGTTGAAAACTATGGCTACACCTTC	CASSSVRQVENYGYTF
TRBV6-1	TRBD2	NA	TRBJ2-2	TGTGCCAGCAATAGCGGGGGGGCCACCGGGGAGCTGTTTTTT	CASNSGGATGELFF
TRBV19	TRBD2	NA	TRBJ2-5	TGTGCCAGTAGTTGGACTAGCGGATATCAAGAGACCCAGTACTTC	CASSWTSGYQETQYF
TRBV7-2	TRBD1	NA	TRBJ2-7	TGTGCCAGCAGCTTAAAGGCGGGACAGGGGGCCGAGCAGTACTTC	CASSLKAGQGAEQYF
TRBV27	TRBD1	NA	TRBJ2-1	TGTGCCAGCAGTTTATCACAGGGGGAGAGGGACAATGAGCAGTTCTTC	CASSLSQGERDNEQFF
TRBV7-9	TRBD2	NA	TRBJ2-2	TGTGCCAGCAGGCCGGGGGGGAGTAATACCGGGGAGCTGTTTTTT	CASRPGGSNTGELFF
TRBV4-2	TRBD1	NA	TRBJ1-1	TGTGCCAGCAGCGACACAGGGGGAGGGAACACTGAAGCTTTCTTT	CASSDTGGGNTEAFF
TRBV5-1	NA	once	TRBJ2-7	TGCGCCAGCAGCTTGGCTGGAGGGGGCCTAGGGGGCCTATACGAGCAGTACTTC	CASSLAGGGLGGLYEQYF
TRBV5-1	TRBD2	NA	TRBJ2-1	TGCGCCAGCAGCCCGGGGACTAGCGGGAGAATAGCGAACAATGAGCAGTTCTTC	CASSPGTSGRIANNEQFF
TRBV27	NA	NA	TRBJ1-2	TGTGCCAGCAGCACAGGGAACTATGGCTACACCTTC	CASSTGNYGYTF
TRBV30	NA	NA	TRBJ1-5	TGTGCCTGGGGCGGGCCCGGCCGGCCCCAGCATTTT	CAWGGPGRPQHF
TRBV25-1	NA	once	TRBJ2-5	TGTGCCAGCAGTGAATTTGCGGAGTCACAAGAGACCCAGTACTTC	CASSEFAESQETQYF
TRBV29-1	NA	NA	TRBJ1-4	TGCAGCGTTGACTTCGATGAAAAACTGTTTTTT	CSVDFDEKLFF
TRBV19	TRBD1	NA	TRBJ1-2	TGTGCCAGTAAGGAACAGGGGACTAACTATGGCTACACCTTC	CASKEQGTNYGYTF
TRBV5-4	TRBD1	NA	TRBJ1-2	TGTGCCAGCAGCCCCGGGGACAGACCTCTAATTAACTATGGCTACACCTTC	CASSPGDRPLINYGYTF
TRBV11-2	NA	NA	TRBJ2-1	TGTGCCAGCAGCTTAATAAGGGGTTCCTACAATGAGCAGTTCTTC	CASSLIRGSYNEQFF
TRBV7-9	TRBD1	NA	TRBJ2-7	TGTGCCAGCAGCCAATTAGGGACAGTCTATTGGGAGCAGTACTTC	CASSQLGTVYWEQYF
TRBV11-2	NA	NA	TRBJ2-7	TGTGCCAGCAGCTTAGAAGGCAGGGTCAACGAGCAGTACTTC	CASSLEGRVNEQYF
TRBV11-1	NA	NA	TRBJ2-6	TGTGCCAGCAGCTTAGGGTGGAGCTCTGGGGCCAACGTCCTGACTTTC	CASSLGWSSGANVLTF
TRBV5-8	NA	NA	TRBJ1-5	TGTGCCAGCAGTACGCGCAGGGCCGATCAGCCCCAGCATTTT	CASSTRRADQPQHF
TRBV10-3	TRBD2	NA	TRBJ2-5	TGTGCCACTGCCGGGACTAGCGGGGGGGCCGTTTTAGAGACCCAGTACTTC	CATAGTSGGAVLETQYF
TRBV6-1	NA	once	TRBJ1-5	TGTGCCAGCTCGAAGTCCGGGGGGAATCAGCCCCAGCATTTT	CASSKSGGNQPQHF
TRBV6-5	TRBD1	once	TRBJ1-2	TGTGCCAGCACTACCTTGACAGGGTATGGCTACACCTTC	CASTTLTGYGYTF
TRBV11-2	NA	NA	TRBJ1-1	TGTGCCAGCAGCTTAGATTCAGTCTGGGAAGCTTTCTTT	CASSLDSVWEAFF
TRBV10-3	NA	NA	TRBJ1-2	TGTGCCATCAGTGAGCCCGACAGGACCCAAGCTAACTATGGCTACACCTTC	CAISEPDRTQANYGYTF